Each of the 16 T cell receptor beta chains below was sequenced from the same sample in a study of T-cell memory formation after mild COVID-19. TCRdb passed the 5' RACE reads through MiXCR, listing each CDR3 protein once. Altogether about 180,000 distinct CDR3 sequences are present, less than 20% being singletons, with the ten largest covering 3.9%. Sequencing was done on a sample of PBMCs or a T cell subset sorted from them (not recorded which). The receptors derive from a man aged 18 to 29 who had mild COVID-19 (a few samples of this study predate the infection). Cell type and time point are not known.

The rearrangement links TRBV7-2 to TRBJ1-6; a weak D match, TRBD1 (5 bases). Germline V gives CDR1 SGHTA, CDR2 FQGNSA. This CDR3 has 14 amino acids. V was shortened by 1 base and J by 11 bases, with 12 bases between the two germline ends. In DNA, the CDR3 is TGTGCCAGCAGCTTAGGAGGCAGGGCCCCACCCCTCCACTTT. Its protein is CASSLGGRAPPLHF.

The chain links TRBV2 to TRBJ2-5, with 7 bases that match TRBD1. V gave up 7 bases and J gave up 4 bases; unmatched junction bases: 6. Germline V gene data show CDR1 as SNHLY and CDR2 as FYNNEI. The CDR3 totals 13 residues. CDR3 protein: CASIKDRAETQYF. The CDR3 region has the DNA TGTGCCAGCATAAAAGACAGGGCAGAGACCCAGTACTTC.

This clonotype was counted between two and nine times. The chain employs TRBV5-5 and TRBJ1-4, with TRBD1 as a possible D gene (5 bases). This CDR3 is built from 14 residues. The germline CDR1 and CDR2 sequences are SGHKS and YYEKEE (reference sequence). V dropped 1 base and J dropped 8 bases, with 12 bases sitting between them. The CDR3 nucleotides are TGTGCCAGCAGCTTGTTCCAGGGTCCCGAAAAACTGTTTTTT. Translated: CASSLFQGPEKLFF. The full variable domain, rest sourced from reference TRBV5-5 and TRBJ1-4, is DAGVTQSPTHLIKTRGQQVTLRCSPISGHKSVSWYQQVLGQGPQFIFQYYEKEERGRGNFPDRFSARQFPNYSSELNVNALLLGDSALYLCASSLFQGPEKLFFGSGTQLSVL.

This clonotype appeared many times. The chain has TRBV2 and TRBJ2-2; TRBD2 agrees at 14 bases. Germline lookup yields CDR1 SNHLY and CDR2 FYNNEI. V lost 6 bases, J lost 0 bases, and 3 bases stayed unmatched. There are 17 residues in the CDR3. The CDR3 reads CASSEGLAGANTGELFF. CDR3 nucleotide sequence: TGTGCCAGCAGCGAGGGACTAGCGGGGGCGAACACCGGGGAGCTGTTTTTT.

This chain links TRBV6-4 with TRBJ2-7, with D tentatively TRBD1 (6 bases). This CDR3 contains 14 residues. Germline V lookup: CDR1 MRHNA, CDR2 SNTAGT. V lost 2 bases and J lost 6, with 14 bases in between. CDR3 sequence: CASSDQQGGVEQYV. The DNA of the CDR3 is TGTGCCAGCAGTGACCAACAGGGCGGTGTCGAGCAGTACGTC.

The CDR3 spells CASRTTGVAPLHF. The DNA for the CDR3 is TGTGCCAGCAGGACGACAGGGGTAGCCCCGCTCCACTTT. V usage is TRBV11-2 and J usage is TRBJ1-6, with 8 bases aligning to TRBD1. This CDR3 comprises 13 residues. The trim removed 6 bases at V and 16 bases at J, leaving 11 bases unmatched. Germline V gene data show CDR1 as SGHAT and CDR2 as FQNNGV.

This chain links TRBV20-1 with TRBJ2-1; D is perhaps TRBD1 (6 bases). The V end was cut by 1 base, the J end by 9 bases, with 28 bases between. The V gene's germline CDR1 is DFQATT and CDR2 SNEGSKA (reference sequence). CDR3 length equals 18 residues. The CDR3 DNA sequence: TGCAGTGCTAGAGGGGCAGACTCCCGGTATTGGGACATTGGTGAGCAGTTCTTC. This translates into CSARGADSRYWDIGEQFF.

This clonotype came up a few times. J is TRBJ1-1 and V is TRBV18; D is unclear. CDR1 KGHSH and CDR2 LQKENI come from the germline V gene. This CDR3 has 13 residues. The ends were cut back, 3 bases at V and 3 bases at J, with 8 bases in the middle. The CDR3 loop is CASSPLTYTEAFF. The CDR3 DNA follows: TGTGCCAGCTCACCCTTGACCTACACTGAAGCTTTCTTT.

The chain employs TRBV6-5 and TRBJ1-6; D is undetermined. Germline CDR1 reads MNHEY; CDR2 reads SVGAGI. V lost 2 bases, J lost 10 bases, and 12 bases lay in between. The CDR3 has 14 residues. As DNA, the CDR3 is TGTGCCAGCAGTTACAATCAGTGGGTCTCACCCCTCCACTTT. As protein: CASSYNQWVSPLHF.

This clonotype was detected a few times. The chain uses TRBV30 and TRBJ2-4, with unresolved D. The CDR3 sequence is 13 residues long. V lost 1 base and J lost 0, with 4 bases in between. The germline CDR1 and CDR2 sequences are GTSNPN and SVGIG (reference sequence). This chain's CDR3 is CAWSGLAKNIQYF. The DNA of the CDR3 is TGTGCCTGGAGTGGACTAGCCAAAAACATTCAGTACTTC.

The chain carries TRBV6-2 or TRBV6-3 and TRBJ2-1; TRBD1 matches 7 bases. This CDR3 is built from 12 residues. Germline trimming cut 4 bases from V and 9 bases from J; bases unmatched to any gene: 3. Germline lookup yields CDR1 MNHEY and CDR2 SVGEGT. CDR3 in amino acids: CASSSTGIEQFF. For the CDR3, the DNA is TGTGCCAGCAGTTCGACAGGGATTGAGCAGTTCTTC.

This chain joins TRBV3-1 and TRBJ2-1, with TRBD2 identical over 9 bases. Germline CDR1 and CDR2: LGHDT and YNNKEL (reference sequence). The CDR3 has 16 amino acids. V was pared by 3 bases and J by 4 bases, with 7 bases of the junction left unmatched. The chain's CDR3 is CASSQAAGGPYNEQFF. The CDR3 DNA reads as TGTGCCAGCAGCCAGGCAGCGGGGGGTCCTTACAATGAGCAGTTCTTC.

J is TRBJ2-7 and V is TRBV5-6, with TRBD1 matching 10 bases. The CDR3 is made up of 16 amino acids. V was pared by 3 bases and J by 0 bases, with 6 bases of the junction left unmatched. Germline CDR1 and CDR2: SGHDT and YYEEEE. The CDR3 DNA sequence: TGTGCCAGCAGCTCTCCGGGACAGGGGAGCTCCTACGAGCAGTACTTC. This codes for CASSSPGQGSSYEQYF.

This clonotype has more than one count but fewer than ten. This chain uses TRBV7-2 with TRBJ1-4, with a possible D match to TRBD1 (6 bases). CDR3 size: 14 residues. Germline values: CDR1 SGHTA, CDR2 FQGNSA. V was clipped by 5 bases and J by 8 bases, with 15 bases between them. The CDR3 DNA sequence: TGTGCCAGCAGCCAACAGGGCGGTCGAGAAAAACTGTTTTTT. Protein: CASSQQGGREKLFF.

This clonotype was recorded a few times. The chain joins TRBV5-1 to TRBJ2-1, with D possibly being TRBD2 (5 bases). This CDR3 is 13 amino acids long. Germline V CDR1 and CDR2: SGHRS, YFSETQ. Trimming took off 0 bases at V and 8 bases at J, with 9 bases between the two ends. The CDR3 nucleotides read TGCGCCAGCAGCTTGGTGCCGAGGGATGAGCAGTTCTTC. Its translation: CASSLVPRDEQFF. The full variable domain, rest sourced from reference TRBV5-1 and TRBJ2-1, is KAGVTQTPRYLIKTRGQQVTLSCSPISGHRSVSWYQQTPGQGLQFLFEYFSETQRNKGNFPGRFSGRQFSNSRSEMNVSTLELGDSALYLCASSLVPRDEQFFGPGTRLTVL.

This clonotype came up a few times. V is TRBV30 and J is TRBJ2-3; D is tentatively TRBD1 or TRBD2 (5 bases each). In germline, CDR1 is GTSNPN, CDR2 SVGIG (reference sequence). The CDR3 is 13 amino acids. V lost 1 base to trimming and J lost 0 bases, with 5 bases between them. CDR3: CAWSGGSTDTQYF. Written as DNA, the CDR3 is TGTGCCTGGAGTGGGGGGAGCACAGATACGCAGTATTTT.